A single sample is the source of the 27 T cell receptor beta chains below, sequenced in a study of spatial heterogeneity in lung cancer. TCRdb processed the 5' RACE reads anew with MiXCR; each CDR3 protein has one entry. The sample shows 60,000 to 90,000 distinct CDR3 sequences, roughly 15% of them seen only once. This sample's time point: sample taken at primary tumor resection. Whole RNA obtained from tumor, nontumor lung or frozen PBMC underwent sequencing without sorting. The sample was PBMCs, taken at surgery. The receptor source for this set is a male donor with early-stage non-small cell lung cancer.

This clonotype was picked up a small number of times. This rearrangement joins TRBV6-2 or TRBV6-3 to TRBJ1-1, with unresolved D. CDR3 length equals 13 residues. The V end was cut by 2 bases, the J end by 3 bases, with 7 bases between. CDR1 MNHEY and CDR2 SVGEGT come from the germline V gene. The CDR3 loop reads CASSYVWDTEAFF. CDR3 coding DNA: TGTGCCAGCAGTTACGTATGGGACACTGAAGCTTTCTTT.

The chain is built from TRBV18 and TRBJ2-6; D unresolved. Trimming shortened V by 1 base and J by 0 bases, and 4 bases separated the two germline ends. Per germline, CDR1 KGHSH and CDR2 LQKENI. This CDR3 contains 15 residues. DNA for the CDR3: TGTGCCAGCTCACCACTTGACTCTGGGGCCAACGTCCTGACTTTC. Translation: CASSPLDSGANVLTF.

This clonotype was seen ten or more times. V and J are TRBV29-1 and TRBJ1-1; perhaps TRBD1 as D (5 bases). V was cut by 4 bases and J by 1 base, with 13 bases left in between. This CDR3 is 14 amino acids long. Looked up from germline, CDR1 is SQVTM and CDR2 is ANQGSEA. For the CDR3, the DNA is TGCAGCGTTGGGGTGACAGATAAGAACACTGAAGCTTTCTTT. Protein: CSVGVTDKNTEAFF.

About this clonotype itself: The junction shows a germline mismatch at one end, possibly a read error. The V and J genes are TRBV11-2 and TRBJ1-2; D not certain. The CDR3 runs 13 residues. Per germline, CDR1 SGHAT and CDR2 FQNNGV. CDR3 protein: CVSSQDLGYGYTF. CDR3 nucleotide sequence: TGTGTCAGCAGTCAAGATTTAGGCTATGGCTACACCTTC.

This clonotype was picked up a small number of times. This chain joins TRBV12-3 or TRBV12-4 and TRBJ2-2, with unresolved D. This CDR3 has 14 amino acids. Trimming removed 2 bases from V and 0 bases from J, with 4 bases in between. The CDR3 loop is CASSLRANTGELFF. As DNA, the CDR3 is TGTGCCAGCAGTTTAAGGGCGAACACCGGGGAGCTGTTTTTT.

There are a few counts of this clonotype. In DNA form, the CDR3 reads TGCGCCAGCATTGGGTCTGGAAACACCATATATTTT. Translating gives CASIGSGNTIYF. This chain links TRBV10-2 with TRBJ1-3; no firm D call. Germline CDR1 WSHSY, CDR2 SAAADI. This CDR3 contains 12 residues. V lost 7 bases to trimming and J lost 1 base, with 5 bases between them.

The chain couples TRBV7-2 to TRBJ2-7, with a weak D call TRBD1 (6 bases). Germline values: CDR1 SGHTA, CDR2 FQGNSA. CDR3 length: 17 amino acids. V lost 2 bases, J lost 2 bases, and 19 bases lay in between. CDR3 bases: TGTGCCAGCAGCTTATGGTTTCCAGGGGCCATAGCCTACGAGCAGTACTTC. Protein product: CASSLWFPGAIAYEQYF.

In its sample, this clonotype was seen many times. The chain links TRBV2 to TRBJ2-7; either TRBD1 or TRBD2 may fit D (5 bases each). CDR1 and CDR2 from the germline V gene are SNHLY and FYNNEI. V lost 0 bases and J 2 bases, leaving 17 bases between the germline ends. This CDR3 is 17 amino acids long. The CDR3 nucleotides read TGTGCCAGCAGTGAAGCTACGATCTGGGACCGGACCTACGAGCAGTACTTC. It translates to CASSEATIWDRTYEQYF.

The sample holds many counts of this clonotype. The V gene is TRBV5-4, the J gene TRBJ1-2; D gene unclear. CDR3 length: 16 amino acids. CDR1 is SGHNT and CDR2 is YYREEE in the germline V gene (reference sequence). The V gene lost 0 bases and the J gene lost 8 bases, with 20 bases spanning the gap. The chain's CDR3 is CASSLARLRSAGGYTF. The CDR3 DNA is TGTGCCAGCAGCTTGGCCCGGCTCAGGAGCGCGGGGGGCTACACCTTC.

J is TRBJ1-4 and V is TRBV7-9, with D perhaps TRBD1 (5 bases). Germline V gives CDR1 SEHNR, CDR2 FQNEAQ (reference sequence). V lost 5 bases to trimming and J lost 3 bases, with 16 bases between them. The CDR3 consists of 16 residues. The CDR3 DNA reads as TGTGCCAGCAGCCCGGGACGGGGGAGCGCTAATGAAAAACTGTTTTTT. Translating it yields CASSPGRGSANEKLFF.

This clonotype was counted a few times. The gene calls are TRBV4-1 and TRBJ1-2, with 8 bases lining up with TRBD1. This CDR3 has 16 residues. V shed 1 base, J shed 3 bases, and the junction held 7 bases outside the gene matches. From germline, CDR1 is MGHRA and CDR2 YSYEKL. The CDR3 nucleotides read TGCGCCAGCAGCCAAGCCACGACAGGGGCGGACTATGGCTACACCTTC. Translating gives CASSQATTGADYGYTF.

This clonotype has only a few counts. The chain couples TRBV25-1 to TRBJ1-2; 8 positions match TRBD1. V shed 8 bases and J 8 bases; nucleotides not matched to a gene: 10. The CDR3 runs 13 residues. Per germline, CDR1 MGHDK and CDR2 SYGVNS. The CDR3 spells CASGERTGTGYTF. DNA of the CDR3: TGTGCCAGCGGGGAAAGGACAGGGACCGGCTACACCTTC.

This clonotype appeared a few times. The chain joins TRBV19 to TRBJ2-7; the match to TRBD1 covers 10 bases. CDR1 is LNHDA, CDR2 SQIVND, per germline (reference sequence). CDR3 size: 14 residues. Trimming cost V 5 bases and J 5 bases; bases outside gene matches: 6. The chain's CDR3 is CASSSRDRGHEQYF. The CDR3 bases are TGTGCCAGTAGTTCCCGGGACAGGGGCCACGAGCAGTACTTC.

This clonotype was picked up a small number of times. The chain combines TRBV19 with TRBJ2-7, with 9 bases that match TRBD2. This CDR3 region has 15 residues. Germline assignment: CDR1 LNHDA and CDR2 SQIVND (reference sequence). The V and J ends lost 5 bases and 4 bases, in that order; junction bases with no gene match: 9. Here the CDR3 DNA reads TGTGCCAGTAGTCCAAAGGGACTAGCCGATTACGAGCAGTACTTC. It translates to CASSPKGLADYEQYF. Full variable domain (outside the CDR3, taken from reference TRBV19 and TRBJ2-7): DGGITQSPKYLFRKEGQNVTLSCEQNLNHDAMYWYRQDPGQGLRLIYYSQIVNDFQKGDIAEGYSVSREKKESFPLTVTSAQKNPTAFYLCASSPKGLADYEQYFGPGTRLTVT.

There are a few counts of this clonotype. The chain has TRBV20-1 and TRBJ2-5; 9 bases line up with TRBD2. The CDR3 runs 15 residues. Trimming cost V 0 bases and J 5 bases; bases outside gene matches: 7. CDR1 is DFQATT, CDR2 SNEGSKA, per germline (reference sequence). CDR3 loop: CSARDGAGGGETQYF. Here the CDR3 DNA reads TGCAGTGCTAGAGATGGAGCGGGAGGAGGGGAGACCCAGTACTTC.

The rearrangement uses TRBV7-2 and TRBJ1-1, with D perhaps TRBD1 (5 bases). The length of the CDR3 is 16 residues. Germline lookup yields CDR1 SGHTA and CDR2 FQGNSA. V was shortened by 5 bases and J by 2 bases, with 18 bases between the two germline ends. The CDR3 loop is CASSPRWGVINTEAFF. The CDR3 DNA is TGTGCCAGCAGCCCCAGGTGGGGGGTCATCAACACTGAAGCTTTCTTT.

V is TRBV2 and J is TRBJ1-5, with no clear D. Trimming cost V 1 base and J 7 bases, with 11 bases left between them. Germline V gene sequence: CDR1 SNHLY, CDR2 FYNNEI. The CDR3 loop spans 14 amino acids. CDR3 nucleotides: TGTGCCAGCAGTGAAGGAAACTCGGAGCAGCCCCAGCATTTT. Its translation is CASSEGNSEQPQHF.

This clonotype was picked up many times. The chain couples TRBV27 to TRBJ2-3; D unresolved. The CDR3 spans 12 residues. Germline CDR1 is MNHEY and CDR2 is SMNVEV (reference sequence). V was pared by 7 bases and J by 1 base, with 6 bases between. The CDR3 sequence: CASKSGTDTQYF. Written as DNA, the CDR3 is TGTGCCAGCAAATCGGGCACAGATACGCAGTATTTT.

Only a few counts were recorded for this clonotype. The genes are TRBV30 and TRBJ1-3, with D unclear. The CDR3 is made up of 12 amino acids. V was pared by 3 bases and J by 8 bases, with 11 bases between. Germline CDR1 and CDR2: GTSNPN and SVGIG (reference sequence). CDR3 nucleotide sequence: TGTGCCTGGAGCACCGCTGGGGACACCATATATTTT. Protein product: CAWSTAGDTIYF.

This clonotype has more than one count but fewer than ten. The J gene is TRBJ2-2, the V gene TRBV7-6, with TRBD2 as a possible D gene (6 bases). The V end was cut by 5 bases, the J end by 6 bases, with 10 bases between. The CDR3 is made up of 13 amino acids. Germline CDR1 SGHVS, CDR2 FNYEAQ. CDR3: CASSLTSPGELFF. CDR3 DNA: TGTGCCAGCAGCCTGACTAGTCCCGGGGAGCTGTTTTTT.

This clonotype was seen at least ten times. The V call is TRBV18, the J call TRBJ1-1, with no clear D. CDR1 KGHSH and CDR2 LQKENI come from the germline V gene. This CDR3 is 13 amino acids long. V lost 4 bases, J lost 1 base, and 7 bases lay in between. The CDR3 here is CASSRTRNTEAFF. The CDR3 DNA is TGTGCCAGCTCACGAACTAGGAACACTGAAGCTTTCTTT. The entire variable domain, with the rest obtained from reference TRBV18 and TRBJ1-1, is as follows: NAGVMQNPRHLVRRRGQEARLRCSPMKGHSHVYWYRQLPEEGLKFMVYLQKENIIDESGMPKERFSAEFPKEGPSILRIQQVVRGDSAAYFCASSRTRNTEAFFGQGTRLTVV.

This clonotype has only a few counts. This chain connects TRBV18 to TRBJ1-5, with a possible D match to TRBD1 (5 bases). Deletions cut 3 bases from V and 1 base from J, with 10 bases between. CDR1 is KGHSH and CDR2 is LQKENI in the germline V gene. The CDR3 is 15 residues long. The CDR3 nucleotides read TGTGCCAGCTCACCCCTCGGGGGAAGCAATCAGCCCCAGCATTTT. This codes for CASSPLGGSNQPQHF.

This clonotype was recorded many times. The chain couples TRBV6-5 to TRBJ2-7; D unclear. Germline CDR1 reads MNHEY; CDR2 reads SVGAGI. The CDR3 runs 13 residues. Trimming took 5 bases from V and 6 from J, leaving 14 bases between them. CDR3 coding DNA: TGTGCCAGCAGTCACAAACCCTCCGGCGAGCAGTACTTC. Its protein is CASSHKPSGEQYF.

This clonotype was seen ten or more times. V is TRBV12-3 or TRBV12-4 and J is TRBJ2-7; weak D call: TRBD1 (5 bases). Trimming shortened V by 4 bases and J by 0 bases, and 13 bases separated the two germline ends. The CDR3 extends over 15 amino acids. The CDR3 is CASSWTNTPSYEQYF. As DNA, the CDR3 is TGTGCCAGCAGTTGGACAAACACACCCTCCTACGAGCAGTACTTC.

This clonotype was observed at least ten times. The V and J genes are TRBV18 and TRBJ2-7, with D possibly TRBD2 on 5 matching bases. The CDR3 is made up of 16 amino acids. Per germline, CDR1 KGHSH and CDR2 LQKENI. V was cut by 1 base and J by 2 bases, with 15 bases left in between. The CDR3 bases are TGTGCCAGCTCACCACTGGCTAGCTCGGTGACCTACGAGCAGTACTTC. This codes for CASSPLASSVTYEQYF.

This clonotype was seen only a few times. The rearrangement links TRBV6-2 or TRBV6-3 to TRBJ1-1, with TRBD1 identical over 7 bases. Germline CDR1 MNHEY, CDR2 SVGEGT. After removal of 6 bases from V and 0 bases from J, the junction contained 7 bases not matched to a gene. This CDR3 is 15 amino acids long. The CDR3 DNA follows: TGTGCCAGCAGATACGGGACAGTCATGAACACTGAAGCTTTCTTT. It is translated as CASRYGTVMNTEAFF.

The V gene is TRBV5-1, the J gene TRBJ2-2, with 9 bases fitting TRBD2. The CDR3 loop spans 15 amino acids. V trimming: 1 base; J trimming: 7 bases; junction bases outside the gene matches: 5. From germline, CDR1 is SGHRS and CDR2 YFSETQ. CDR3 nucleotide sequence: TGCGCCAGCAGCTTGCCTAGCGGGATAGGCGGGGAGCTGTTTTTT. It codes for CASSLPSGIGGELFF.